This entry concerns a single T cell receptor beta chain. Its antigen is not known. The sample is drawn from a study of T cells in Graves' hyperthyroidism and ophthalmopathy. Individuals with ophthalmopathy presented a Clinical Activity Score of at least 3, a NOSPECS grade of at least 4 and a duration under 3 months. Study-wide points: Model output signaled ophthalmopathy a median roughly 6.1 months ahead of onset.

With 2 bases removed from V and 6 bases from J, the gap between germline ends came to 16 bases. CDR1 and CDR2 (germline): DFQATT, SNEGSKA (reference sequence). This CDR3 is 15 amino acids long. RNA transcripts gave rise to amplified TCR beta CDR3 regions. The primer set for the first-round RT-PCR of the TCR CDR3 was HTBI. TCRdb re-derived calls from the multiplex PCR reads in MiXCR, one entry per CDR3 protein. The sample yields about 500,000 distinct CDR3 sequences, about 15% seen once. The chain couples TRBV20-1 to TRBJ2-2; D gene ambiguous. The TCR was taken from a woman between 25 and 40 years old with Graves' ophthalmopathy. The sample comprised blood. The CDR3 region has the DNA TGCAGTGCTAGAAGGGCTACCAACACCGCCGGGGAGCTGTTTTTT. It specifies CSARRATNTAGELFF.